The clone carrying this T cell receptor (beta chain) was counted once. Its antigen is not known. This CDR3 is built from 15 residues. Germline V lookup: CDR1 KGHSH, CDR2 LQKENI. Trimming took 4 bases from V and 2 from J, leaving 12 bases between them. The data derive from a study of vaccination and CD4 T cells after COVID-19. Notes on the study in general: Median SARS-CoV-2-reactive clonotype numbers went up from approximately 21 to 38, but not significantly.

Sequenced with the Oncomine TCR Beta short-read assay was DNA taken from cultured CD4+ T cells. Genomic DNA was drawn out of CD4+ T cells grown in culture. In TCRdb, the PCR reads were re-called with MiXCR into one record per CDR3 protein. This sample has several thousand distinct CDR3 sequences, with over 25% found just once. Indicated treatment: 10-day PBMC culture with coronavirus spike peptide pools or control peptides (ViraFEST assay). CD4+ T lymphocytes from the unexposed donor were collected before the COVID-19 pandemic (2011-2018). Four cold-coronavirus spikes, along with SARS-CoV-2 S/N, were used to probe unexposed-donor CD4+ T cells, cells permitting.

Sequencing used CD4+ T cells from blood, cultured in vitro. V and J are TRBV18 and TRBJ2-1; possible D gene TRBD1, 6 bases. The clonotype was recovered from a human donor in good health. The CDR3 spells CASSRSGGTYNEQFF. The CDR3 DNA sequence: TGTGCCAGCTCACGTAGTGGGGGCACCTACAATGAGCAGTTCTTC.